This TCR beta chain was observed in a study of cytomegalovirus exposure and HLA in healthy donors. The PCR had 60 Vbeta and 13 Jbeta primers. TCRdb's table, derived via immunoSEQ multiplex PCR, lists solely in-frame clones and lacks some. This table holds 100,000 to 150,000 clones, about 74% found once. CDR1 is SGHRS and CDR2 is YFSETQ in the germline V gene. With 2 bases clipped from V and 5 bases from J, the junction kept 12 bases outside the gene matches. The length of the CDR3 is 16 residues. With regard to this clone: No antigen is known for it.

Study outcomes and limitations: Most TCR sequences were seen very rarely across donors, but some public TCRs occurred in many. Common viral pathogens seemed, in a later analysis, to connect with several of the most significant clusters. In vitro assays verified that three CMV-associated chains recognized CMV antigens specifically.

The chain has TRBV5-1 and TRBJ1-2, with TRBD1 matching 7 bases. The sequence was collected from a woman between 50 and 59 years old in good health and CMV-seropositive. The sample consisted of PBMCs. Here the CDR3 reads CASSLNSKTGLYGYTF. In DNA form, the CDR3 reads TGCGCCAGCAGCTTAAATTCTAAGACAGGGCTTTATGGCTACACCTTC.